These 2 T cell receptor beta chains were sequenced from one sample in a study of blood T cell repertoires in COVID-19 (dated by TCRdb to the early 2020s). The library was built by means of the immunoSEQ multiplex PCR assay. Drawn from immuneACCESS, this table holds only the in-frame rearrangements with V and J called that TCRdb kept. Clones are partly lost; checked studies trace under half to an unresolved V gene and leave the rest unexplained. Within this sample are 200,000 or so clones, with about 88% of them counted one time only. The ten biggest clones cover 1.7% of the sample. Sequenced input: peripheral blood. The source is a man aged 65 to 85 with acute or convalescent COVID-19.

The chain combines TRBV4-3 with TRBJ2-2, with a possible D match to TRBD2 (5 bases). V lost 0 bases to trimming and J lost 1 base, with 6 bases between them. Germline V gives CDR1 LGHNA, CDR2 YSLEER. The CDR3 contains 15 residues. This chain's CDR3 is CASSQEEGNTGELFF. CDR3 DNA sequence: TGCGCCAGCAGCCAAGAAGAGGGGAACACCGGGGAGCTGTTTTTT.

The chain recombines TRBV19 with TRBJ2-1; 10 positions match TRBD1. The CDR3 extends over 15 amino acids. Trimming removed 5 bases from V and 4 bases from J; junction bases left unmatched: 5. Germline values: CDR1 LNHDA, CDR2 SQIVND (reference sequence). Here the CDR3 DNA reads TGTGCCAGTAGTCACCGGGACAGGGGATACAATGAGCAGTTCTTC. This sequence encodes CASSHRDRGYNEQFF.